This T cell receptor beta chain was retrieved from a study of T-cell reconstitution after alpha-beta-depleted transplantation in children. This clonotype came up many times. Its cognate antigen is unknown. Unique molecular identifiers were incorporated into the prepared TCRbeta library. TCRdb analysed the PCR reads with MiXCR anew, one entry per CDR3 protein. The sample includes roughly 200,000 distinct CDR3 sequences, about 8.7% of them seen just once. The study's findings and limits: At day 60, the high TCRbeta diversity found in some patients originated from recipient T cells and thymic progenitors that had survived. At the one-year point after transplant, T-cell counts and TCRbeta diversity were found to come mostly from T cells that had been newly produced. Where alpha-beta T cells came from about two months after transplant was reportedly several hundred expanded graft clones.

The CDR3 runs 14 residues. CDR1 is SGHTA and CDR2 is FQGNSA in the germline V gene. The V end was cut by 1 base, the J end by 5 bases, with 12 bases between. The genes are TRBV7-2 and TRBJ2-7; unclear D gene. The TCR sequence derives from a male patient aged 2-15 years who had a stem cell transplant for acute myeloid leukemia, so the T cells may come from the graft donor. This material consisted of PBMCs, mostly from graft donor cells, taken 360 days after TCRalphabeta/CD19-depleted stem cell transplant. The CDR3 region is CASSLDLHVHEQYV. In DNA form, the CDR3 reads TGTGCCAGCAGCTTAGACCTGCACGTCCACGAGCAGTACGTC.